This entry concerns a single T cell receptor (beta chain). The clone's antigen remains unknown. Base qualities are missing; no much larger clone stands one base away. The germline V gene provides CDR1 SGHTA and CDR2 FQGTGA. V has 6 bases trimmed and J has 2 bases trimmed; junction bases matching no gene number 6. The CDR3, cysteine through phenylalanine, is 15 amino acids long. The entry retains the CDR3 DNA only, 45 bases that are in frame from base 1. This sample was taken from a study of T-cell memory formation after mild COVID-19 (dated by TCRdb to 2020 to 2022). For context, the study as a whole: TCR sequence clusters from the two donors were largely donor specific. In two donors, T-cell clones that expanded and contracted after mild COVID-19 were followed by sequencing TCRalpha and TCRbeta repertoires longitudinally. Two young, previously healthy adult volunteers made up the cohort, one male and one female.

PBMCs were isolated by Ficoll-Paque density gradient centrifugation. Sequencing was carried out with an Illumina NovaSeq 6000. TCRalpha and TCRbeta cDNA libraries were built by 5'RACE with constant-segment primers, adding sample barcodes and unique molecular identifiers. RNA was extracted from every sample with Trizol reagent. Library amplification was performed in two PCR steps, and a second sample barcode and Illumina TruSeq adapters were introduced in the second step. Libraries were sequenced on an Illumina NovaSeq with 2 x 150 bp paired-end reads. As for the authors' bioinformatics: The reads were demultiplexed and collapsed into UMI-guided consensus sequences using migec v1.2.7. Using mixcr v2.1.11, UMI consensuses were aligned to TRA and TRB V and J templates and then assembled into clonotypes. A clonotype was counted as expanded or contracted only when both edgeR and NoisET called the clonotype significant, with the noise models trained on biological replicates. For edgeR calls, a false discovery rate-adjusted p below 0.01 and a log2 fold-change threshold of 1 were applied. As an exploratory analysis of dynamics, PCA with hierarchical clustering was applied to max-normalized trajectories of the 1000 most abundant clonotypes. Separately sequenced CD4+ and CD8+ repertoires were used to assign a CD4 or CD8 phenotype to each responding clone. The public sequencing data were trimmed at Q25 with fastp and processed into clonotypes with MiXCR by TCRdb, which kept only in-frame beta chains. CDR3 protein sequences are deduplicated, and each keeps its most common genes and DNA. The V and J calls and clone size come from TCRdb's table, not from the authors' own analysis. The sample records about 200,000 distinct CDR3 sequences, roughly 17% of which are singletons. The top ten constitute 2% to 2.5% of the sample.

Overall study outcomes, separate from this receptor: Some responding clones were found in pre-infection memory, which suggests that pre-existing cross-reactive memory T cells took part in the SARS-CoV-2 response. Balanced CD4/CD8 phenotypes were observed for clones contracting from day 15 to 85, whereas a bias towards CD4+ was observed for a second wave of clones expanding from day 15 to 37. The study included only a couple of mild cases, and larger cohorts that include severe cases with pre-infection samples were judged to be necessary. Contracting CD4+ clones were located mainly in the CM and EM memory subsets, whereas CD8+ clones were found to be enriched in EMRA. SARS-CoV-2 specificity was not confirmed for the second-wave clones peaking on day 37.

The sequenced sample was PBMCs or a T cell subset sorted from them (not recorded which). Rearrangement joined TRBV7-3 to TRBJ2-3; 9 of the junction bases match TRBD2. The TCR comes from an adult woman who had mild COVID-19 (a few samples of this study predate the infection). The sample titles of this study are shuffled in the database, so cell type and time point are left out; the donor was told from shared clones. This receptor has the CDR3 CASRVAGVDTDTQYF. The DNA sequence is TGTGCCAGCAGAGTAGCGGGAGTTGACACAGATACGCAGTATTTT.